Sequencing of this T cell receptor (beta chain) was carried out in a study of T-cell memory formation after mild COVID-19. On this clonotype: Its specificity is unknown.

Study observations and caveats: Day 15 to 85 contractors were CD4/CD8 balanced; later expanders leaned CD4+. Some clones that responded were present in memory (sampled pre-infection), which suggests cross-reactive memory joined. Among contracting clones, CD4+ were mainly CM/EM and CD8+ enriched in EMRA.

After 5'RACE with constant-segment primers, TCR alpha and TCR beta cDNA libraries carrying sample barcodes and UMIs were obtained. MiXCR, applied by TCRdb to the 5' RACE reads, yields one record per CDR3 protein. The sample records a few hundred thousand distinct CDR3 sequences, 15% to 20% being singletons. This CDR3 has 15 amino acids. Germline values: CDR1 SGHNT, CDR2 YYREEE (reference sequence). J lost 0 bases, V lost 4 bases, and 7 bases had no gene match. The receptor was isolated from a man aged 18 to 29 who had mild COVID-19 (a few samples of this study predate the infection). Cell type and time point are not known. Source material: PBMCs or a T cell subset sorted from them (not recorded which). The chain combines TRBV5-4 with TRBJ2-7, with 7 nucleotides matching TRBD1. CDR3 region: CASSKGTANSYEQYV. CDR3 in DNA: TGTGCCAGCAGCAAGGGGACAGCTAACTCCTACGAGCAGTACGTC.